The 9 T cell receptor beta chains below all came from one sample that was sequenced in a study of T cells after yellow fever vaccination. TCRdb used MiXCR to reprocess the 5' RACE reads, holding one entry per CDR3 protein. This sample carries about 630,000 distinct CDR3 sequences, 9% to 15% of them seen once, and the ten largest clones take 15%. The sequencing used PBMCs, collected on the day of the yellow fever booster vaccination. These receptors originate from a man aged 25 to 40 who received the YFV17D yellow fever vaccine.

The J gene is TRBJ2-1, the V gene TRBV6-1; possibly TRBD1 for D (6 bases). Germline assignment: CDR1 MNHNS and CDR2 SASEGT. The ends were cut back, 6 bases at V and 4 bases at J, with 16 bases in the middle. This CDR3 spans 15 amino acids. The DNA of the CDR3 is TGTGCCAGCAGAAACTACGGGACATCGTACAATGAGCAGTTCTTC. This gives the protein CASRNYGTSYNEQFF.

In its sample, this clonotype was seen a few times. The chain carries TRBV24-1 and TRBJ2-1; 10 nucleotides line up with TRBD2. Per the germline V gene, CDR1 is KGHDR and CDR2 is SFDVKD. Trimming at V came to 5 bases and at J to 8 bases, leaving 2 bases not matched to a gene. The length of the CDR3 is 13 residues. CDR3 sequence: CATSGLAGDEQFF. CDR3 in DNA: TGTGCCACCAGTGGCCTAGCGGGAGATGAGCAGTTCTTC.

The sample holds a few counts of this clonotype. The chain joins TRBV5-1 to TRBJ2-7; D is unresolved. The V gene's germline CDR1 is SGHRS and CDR2 YFSETQ. The V and J ends lost 0 bases and 5 bases respectively, with 12 bases between them. The CDR3 is 14 residues long. As DNA, the CDR3 is TGCGCCAGCAGCTTGGGGGCCTCTAAGGACGAGCAGTACTTC. Translated: CASSLGASKDEQYF.

This clonotype has a handful of counts. The chain has TRBV19 and TRBJ2-3; D tentatively reads TRBD1 or TRBD2 (5 bases each). The V end lost 5 bases, the J end lost 5 bases, and 23 bases lay between the germline ends. The germline V gene has CDR1 LNHDA and CDR2 SQIVND (reference sequence). The CDR3 covers 17 residues. CDR3 region: CASSASRGTKFLDTQYF. As DNA, the CDR3 is TGTGCCAGTAGTGCTTCACGAGGGACCAAGTTTTTAGATACGCAGTATTTT.

The chain combines TRBV12-3 or TRBV12-4 with TRBJ1-2; D gene unclear. V was trimmed by 2 bases and J by 8 bases, leaving 9 bases between them. The CDR3 is made up of 12 amino acids. The CDR3 loop reads CASSLSGLGYTF. The DNA of the CDR3 is TGTGCCAGCAGTTTAAGCGGCCTAGGCTACACCTTC.

The chain links TRBV5-1 to TRBJ2-7, with D tentatively TRBD2 (6 bases). The length of the CDR3 is 14 residues. Trimming took off 2 bases at V and 2 bases at J, with 11 bases between the two ends. Germline CDR1 SGHRS, CDR2 YFSETQ. The CDR3 region is CASSFAGRPYEQYF. CDR3 bases: TGCGCCAGCAGCTTTGCAGGGAGGCCCTACGAGCAGTACTTC.

This clonotype came up many times. This chain connects TRBV29-1 to TRBJ1-2, with D unclear. Germline loops: CDR1 SQVTM, CDR2 ANQGSEA. The CDR3 spans 8 residues. Trimming pared 0 bases from V and 12 bases from J, leaving 2 bases between. The CDR3 loop is CSVEDDTF. In nucleotides, the CDR3 is TGCAGCGTTGAAGATGACACCTTC.

This clonotype has a count of ten or more. CDR3 DNA sequence: TGTGCCAGCAGCTTGACAGCCCCGGGGGGTGAAAAACTGTTTTTT. This sequence encodes CASSLTAPGGEKLFF. The V gene is TRBV7-2, the J gene TRBJ1-4, with a weak D call TRBD1 (5 bases). Between the trimmed V and J ends, which lost 3 bases and 7 bases, there was a span of 15 bases. The germline V gene has CDR1 SGHTA and CDR2 FQGNSA. The CDR3 is 15 residues long. The complete variable domain, with remaining parts taken from reference TRBV7-2 and TRBJ1-4, reads GAGVSQSPSNKVTEKGKDVELRCDPISGHTALYWYRQSLGQGLEFLIYFQGNSAPDKSGLPSDRFSAERTGGSVSTLTIQRTQQEDSAVYLCASSLTAPGGEKLFFGSGTQLSVL.

J is TRBJ2-2 and V is TRBV5-1; 11 bases align to TRBD1. With V trimmed by 4 bases and J by 6 bases, 5 bases remained unmatched. The CDR3 sequence is 15 residues long. Per germline, CDR1 SGHRS and CDR2 YFSETQ. The CDR3, as DNA: TGCGCCAGCAGCGCCGGGACAGGGGGTTCCGGGGAGCTGTTTTTT. Translating gives CASSAGTGGSGELFF.